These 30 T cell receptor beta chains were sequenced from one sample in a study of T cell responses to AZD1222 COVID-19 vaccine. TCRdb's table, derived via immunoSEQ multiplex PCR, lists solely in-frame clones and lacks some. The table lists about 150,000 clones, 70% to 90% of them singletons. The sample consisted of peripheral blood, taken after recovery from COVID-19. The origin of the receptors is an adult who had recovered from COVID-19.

In nucleotides, the CDR3 is TGTGCCAGCAGTAGACAGGTGCGCACTGAAGCTTTCTTT. Protein sequence: CASSRQVRTEAFF. The genes are TRBV6-5 and TRBJ1-1; D is perhaps TRBD1 (6 bases). There are 13 residues in the CDR3. V was pared by 5 bases and J by 4 bases, with 11 bases between. Germline loops: CDR1 MNHEY, CDR2 SVGAGI.

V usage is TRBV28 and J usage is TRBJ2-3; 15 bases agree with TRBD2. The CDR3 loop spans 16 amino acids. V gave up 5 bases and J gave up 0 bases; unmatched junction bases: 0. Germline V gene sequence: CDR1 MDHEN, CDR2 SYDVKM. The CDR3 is CASSGTSGRSTDTQYF. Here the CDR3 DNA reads TGTGCCAGCAGTGGGACTAGCGGGAGGAGCACAGATACGCAGTATTTT.

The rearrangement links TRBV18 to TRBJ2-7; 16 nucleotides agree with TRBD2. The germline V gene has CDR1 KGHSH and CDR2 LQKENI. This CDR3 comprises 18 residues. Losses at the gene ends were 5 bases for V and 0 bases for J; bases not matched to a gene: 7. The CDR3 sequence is CASSAGTSGGALSYEQYF. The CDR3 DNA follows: TGTGCCAGCTCAGCAGGGACTAGCGGGGGGGCTCTCTCCTACGAGCAGTACTTC. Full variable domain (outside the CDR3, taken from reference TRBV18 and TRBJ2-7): NAGVMQNPRHLVRRRGQEARLRCSPMKGHSHVYWYRQLPEEGLKFMVYLQKENIIDESGMPKERFSAEFPKEGPSILRIQQVVRGDSAAYFCASSAGTSGGALSYEQYFGPGTRLTVT.

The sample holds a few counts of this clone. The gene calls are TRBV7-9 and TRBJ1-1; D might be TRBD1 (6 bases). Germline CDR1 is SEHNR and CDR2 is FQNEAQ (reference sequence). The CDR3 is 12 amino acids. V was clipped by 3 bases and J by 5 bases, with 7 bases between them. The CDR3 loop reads CASSLRGTEAFF. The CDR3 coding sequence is TGTGCCAGCAGCTTGAGGGGGACTGAAGCTTTCTTT.

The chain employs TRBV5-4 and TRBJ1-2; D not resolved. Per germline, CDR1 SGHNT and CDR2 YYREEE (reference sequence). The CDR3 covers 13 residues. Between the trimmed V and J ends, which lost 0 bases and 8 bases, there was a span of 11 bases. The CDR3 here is CASSLEGPRGYTF. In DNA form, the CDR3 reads TGTGCCAGCAGCTTGGAAGGTCCCAGGGGCTACACCTTC.

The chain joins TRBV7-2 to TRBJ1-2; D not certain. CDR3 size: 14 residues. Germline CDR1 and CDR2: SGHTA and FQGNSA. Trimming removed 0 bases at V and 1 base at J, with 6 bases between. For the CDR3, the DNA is TGTGCCAGCAGCTTAGCGCTTTTTAACTATGGCTACACCTTC. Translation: CASSLALFNYGYTF.

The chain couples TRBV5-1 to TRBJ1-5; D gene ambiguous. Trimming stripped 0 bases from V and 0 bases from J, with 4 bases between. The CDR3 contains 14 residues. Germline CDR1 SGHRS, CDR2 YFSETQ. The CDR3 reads CASSLDASNQPQHF. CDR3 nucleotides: TGCGCCAGCAGCTTGGACGCTAGCAATCAGCCCCAGCATTTT.

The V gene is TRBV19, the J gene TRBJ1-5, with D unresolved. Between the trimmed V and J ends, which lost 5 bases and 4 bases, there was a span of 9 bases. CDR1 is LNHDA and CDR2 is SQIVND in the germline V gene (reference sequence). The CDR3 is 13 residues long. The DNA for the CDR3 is TGTGCCAGTAGTCCAAGAATGAATCAGCCCCAGCATTTT. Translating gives CASSPRMNQPQHF.

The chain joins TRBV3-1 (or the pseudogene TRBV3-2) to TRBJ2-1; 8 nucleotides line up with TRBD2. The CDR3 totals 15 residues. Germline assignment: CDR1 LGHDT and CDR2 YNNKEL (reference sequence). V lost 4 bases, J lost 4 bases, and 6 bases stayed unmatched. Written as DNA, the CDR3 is TGTGCCAGCAGCCTACGGGGGGGCCCTTACAATGAGCAGTTCTTC. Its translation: CASSLRGGPYNEQFF.

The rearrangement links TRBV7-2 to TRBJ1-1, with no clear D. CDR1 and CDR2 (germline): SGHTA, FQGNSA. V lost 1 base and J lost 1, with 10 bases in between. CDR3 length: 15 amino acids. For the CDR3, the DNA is TGTGCCAGCAGCTTAGAGTGGGGAGCGAACACTGAAGCTTTCTTT. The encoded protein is CASSLEWGANTEAFF. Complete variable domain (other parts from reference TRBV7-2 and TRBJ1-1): GAGVSQSPSNKVTEKGKDVELRCDPISGHTALYWYRQSLGQGLEFLIYFQGNSAPDKSGLPSDRFSAERTGGSVSTLTIQRTQQEDSAVYLCASSLEWGANTEAFFGQGTRLTVV.

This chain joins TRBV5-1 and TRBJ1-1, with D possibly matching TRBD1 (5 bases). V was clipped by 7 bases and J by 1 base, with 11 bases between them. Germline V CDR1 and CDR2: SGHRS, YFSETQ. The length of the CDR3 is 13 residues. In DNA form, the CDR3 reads TGCGCCAGCTTAGGACACGAGAACACTGAAGCTTTCTTT. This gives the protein CASLGHENTEAFF.

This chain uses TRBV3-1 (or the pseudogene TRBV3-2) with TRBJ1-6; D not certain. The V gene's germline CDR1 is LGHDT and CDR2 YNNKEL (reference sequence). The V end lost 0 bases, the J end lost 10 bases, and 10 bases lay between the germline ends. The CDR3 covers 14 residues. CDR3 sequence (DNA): TGTGCCAGCAGCCAAGATCTGGTGGGGTCACCCCTCCACTTT. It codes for CASSQDLVGSPLHF.

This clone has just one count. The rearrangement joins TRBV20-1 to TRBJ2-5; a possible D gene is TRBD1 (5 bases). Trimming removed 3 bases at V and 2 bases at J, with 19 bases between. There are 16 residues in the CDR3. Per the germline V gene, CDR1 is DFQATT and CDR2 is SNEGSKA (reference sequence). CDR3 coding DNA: TGCAGTGCTAGTGGGGCGACGGTCGAAATACAAGAGACCCAGTACTTC. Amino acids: CSASGATVEIQETQYF.

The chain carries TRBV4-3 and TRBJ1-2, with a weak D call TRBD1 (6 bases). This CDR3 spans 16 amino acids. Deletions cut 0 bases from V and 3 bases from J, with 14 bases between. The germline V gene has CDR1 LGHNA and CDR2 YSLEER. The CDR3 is CASSQEPQGAYYGYTF. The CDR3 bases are TGCGCCAGCAGCCAAGAGCCACAGGGCGCCTACTATGGCTACACCTTC.

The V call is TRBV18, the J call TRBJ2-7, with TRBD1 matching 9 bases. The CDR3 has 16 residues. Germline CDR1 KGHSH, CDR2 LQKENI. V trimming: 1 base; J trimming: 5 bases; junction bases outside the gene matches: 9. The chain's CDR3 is CASSPRTGQGLDEQYF. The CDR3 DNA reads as TGTGCCAGCTCACCACGGACGGGACAGGGACTTGACGAGCAGTACTTC.

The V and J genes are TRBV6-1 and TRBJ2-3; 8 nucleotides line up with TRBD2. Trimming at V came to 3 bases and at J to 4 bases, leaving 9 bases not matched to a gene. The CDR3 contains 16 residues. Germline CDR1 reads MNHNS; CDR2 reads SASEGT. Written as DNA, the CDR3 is TGTGCCAGCAGTGATCCCGGGACTAGTGGGGCAGATACGCAGTATTTT. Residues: CASSDPGTSGADTQYF.

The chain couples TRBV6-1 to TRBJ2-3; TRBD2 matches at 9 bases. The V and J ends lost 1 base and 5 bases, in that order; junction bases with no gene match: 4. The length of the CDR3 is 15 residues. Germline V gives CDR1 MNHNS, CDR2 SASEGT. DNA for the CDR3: TGTGCCAGCAGTGAAGTAGGCGGGGGGGAAGATACGCAGTATTTT. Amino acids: CASSEVGGGEDTQYF.

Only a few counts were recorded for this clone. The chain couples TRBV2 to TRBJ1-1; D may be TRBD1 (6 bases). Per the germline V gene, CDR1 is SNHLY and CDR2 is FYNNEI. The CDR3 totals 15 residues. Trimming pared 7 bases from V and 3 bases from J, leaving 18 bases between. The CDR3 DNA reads TGTGCCAGCACCGATAGGCAGGGGATCGACACTGAAGCTTTCTTT. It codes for CASTDRQGIDTEAFF.

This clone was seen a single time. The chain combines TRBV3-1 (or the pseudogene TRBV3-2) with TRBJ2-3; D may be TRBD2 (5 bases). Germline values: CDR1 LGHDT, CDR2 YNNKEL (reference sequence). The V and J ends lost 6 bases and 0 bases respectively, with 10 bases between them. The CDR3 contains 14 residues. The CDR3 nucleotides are TGTGCCAGCAGGACTACTCCAAGCACAGATACGCAGTATTTT. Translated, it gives CASRTTPSTDTQYF.

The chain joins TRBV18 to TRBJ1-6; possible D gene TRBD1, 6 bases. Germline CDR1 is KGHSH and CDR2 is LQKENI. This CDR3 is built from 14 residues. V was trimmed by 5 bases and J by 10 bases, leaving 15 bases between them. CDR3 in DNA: TGTGCCAGCTCAGAGAACAGGGATGGCTCACCCCTCCACTTT. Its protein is CASSENRDGSPLHF.

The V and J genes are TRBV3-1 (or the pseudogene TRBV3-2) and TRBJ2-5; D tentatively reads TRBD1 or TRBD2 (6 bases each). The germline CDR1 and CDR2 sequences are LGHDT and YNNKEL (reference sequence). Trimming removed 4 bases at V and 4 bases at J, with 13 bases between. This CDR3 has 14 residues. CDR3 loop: CASSPGLTGETQYF. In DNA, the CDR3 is TGTGCCAGCAGCCCGGGACTGACAGGAGAGACCCAGTACTTC.

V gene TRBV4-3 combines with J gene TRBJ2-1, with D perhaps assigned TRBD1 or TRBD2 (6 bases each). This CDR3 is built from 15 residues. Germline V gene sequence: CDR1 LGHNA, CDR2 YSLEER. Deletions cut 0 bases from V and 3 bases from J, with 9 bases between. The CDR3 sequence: CASSQDRGDYNEQFF. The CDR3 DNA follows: TGCGCCAGCAGCCAAGATAGGGGGGACTACAATGAGCAGTTCTTC.

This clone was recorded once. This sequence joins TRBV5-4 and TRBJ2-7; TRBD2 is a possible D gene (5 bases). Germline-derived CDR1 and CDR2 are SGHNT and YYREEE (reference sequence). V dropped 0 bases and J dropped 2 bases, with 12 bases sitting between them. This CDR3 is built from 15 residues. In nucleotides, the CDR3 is TGTGCCAGCAGCTTGGAGAGGGATCAACCCTACGAGCAGTACTTC. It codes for CASSLERDQPYEQYF.

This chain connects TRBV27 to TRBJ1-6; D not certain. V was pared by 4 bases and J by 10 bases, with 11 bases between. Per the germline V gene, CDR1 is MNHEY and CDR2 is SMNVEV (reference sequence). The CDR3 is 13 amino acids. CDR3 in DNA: TGTGCCAGCAGTTCCTCCTGGGTATCACCCCTCCACTTT. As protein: CASSSSWVSPLHF.

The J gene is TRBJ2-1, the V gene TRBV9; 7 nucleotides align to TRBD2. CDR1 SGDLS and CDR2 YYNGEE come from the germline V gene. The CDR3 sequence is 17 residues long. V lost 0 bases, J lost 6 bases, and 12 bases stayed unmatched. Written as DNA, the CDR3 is TGTGCCAGCAGCGTAGATGGTTTAGCGGGCGTCCTCAATGAGCAGTTCTTC. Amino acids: CASSVDGLAGVLNEQFF.

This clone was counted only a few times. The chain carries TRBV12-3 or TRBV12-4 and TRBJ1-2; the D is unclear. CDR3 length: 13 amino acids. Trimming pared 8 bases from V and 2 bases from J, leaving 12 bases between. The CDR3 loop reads CASSLGVNYGYTF. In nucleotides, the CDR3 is TGTGCCAGCTCACTGGGTGTCAACTATGGCTACACCTTC.

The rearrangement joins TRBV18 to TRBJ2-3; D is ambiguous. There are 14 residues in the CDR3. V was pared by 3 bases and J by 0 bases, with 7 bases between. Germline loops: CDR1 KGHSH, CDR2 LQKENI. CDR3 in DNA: TGTGCCAGCTCACCGGGTGGGAGCACAGATACGCAGTATTTT. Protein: CASSPGGSTDTQYF.

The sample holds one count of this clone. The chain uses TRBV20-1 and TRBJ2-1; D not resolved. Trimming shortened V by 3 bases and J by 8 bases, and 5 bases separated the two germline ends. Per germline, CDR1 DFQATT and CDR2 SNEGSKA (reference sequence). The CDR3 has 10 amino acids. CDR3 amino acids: CSASRHEQFF. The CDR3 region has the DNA TGCAGTGCTAGTCGACATGAGCAGTTCTTC.

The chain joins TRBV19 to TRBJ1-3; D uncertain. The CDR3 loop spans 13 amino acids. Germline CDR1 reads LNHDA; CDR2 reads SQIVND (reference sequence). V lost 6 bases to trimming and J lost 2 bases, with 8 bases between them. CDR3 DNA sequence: TGTGCCAGTAGCCTCTATACTGGAAACACCATATATTTT. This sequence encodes CASSLYTGNTIYF.

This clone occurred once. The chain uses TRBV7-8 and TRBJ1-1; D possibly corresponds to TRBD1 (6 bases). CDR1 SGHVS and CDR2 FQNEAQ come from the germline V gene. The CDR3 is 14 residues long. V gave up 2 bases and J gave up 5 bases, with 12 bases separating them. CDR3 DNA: TGTGCCAGCAGCTTAACGGGGGCTGGGACTGAAGCTTTCTTT. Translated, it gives CASSLTGAGTEAFF.